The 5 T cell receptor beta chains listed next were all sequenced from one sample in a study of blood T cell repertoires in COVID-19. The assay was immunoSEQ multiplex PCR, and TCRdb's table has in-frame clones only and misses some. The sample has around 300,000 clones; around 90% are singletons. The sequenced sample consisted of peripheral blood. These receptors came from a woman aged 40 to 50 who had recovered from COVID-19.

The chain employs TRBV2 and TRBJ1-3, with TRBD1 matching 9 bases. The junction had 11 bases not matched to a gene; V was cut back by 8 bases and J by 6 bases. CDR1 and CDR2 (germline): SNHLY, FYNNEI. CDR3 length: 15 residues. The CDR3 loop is CASELQGAGPNTIYF. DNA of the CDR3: TGTGCCAGCGAACTACAGGGGGCCGGACCAAACACCATATATTTT.

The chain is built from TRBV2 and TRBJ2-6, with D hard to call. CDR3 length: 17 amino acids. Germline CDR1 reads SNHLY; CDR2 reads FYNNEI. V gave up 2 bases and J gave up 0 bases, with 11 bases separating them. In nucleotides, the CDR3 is TGTGCCAGCAGTGAACTGACCCTAGGCTCTGGGGCCAACGTCCTGACTTTC. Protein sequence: CASSELTLGSGANVLTF.

In nucleotides, the CDR3 is TGTGCCAGCACCGAGGCTAGCGGGAGTTTCACAGATACGCAGTATTTT. Residues: CASTEASGSFTDTQYF. The rearrangement uses TRBV2 and TRBJ2-3, with 10 bases lining up with TRBD2. The CDR3 extends over 16 amino acids. With V trimmed by 7 bases and J by 2 bases, 9 bases remained unmatched. The V gene's germline CDR1 is SNHLY and CDR2 FYNNEI. The full variable domain, with the rest looked up from reference TRBV2 and TRBJ2-3, is EPEVTQTPSHQVTQMGQEVILRCVPISNHLYFYWYRQILGQKVEFLVSFYNNEISEKSEIFDDQFSVERPDGSNFTLKIRSTKLEDSAMYFCASTEASGSFTDTQYFGPGTRLTVL.

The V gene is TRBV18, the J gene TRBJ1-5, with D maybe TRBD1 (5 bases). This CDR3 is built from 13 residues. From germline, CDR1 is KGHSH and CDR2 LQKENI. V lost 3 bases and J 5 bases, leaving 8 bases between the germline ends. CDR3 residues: CASSPTGDQPQHF. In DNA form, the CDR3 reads TGTGCCAGCTCACCCACGGGGGATCAGCCCCAGCATTTT.

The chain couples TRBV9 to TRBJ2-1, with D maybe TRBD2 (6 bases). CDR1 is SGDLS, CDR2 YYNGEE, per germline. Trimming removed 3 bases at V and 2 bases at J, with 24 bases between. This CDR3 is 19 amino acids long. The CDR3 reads CASSESGGTSGGPYNEQFF. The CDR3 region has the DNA TGTGCCAGCAGCGAAAGTGGGGGGACGAGCGGAGGGCCCTACAATGAGCAGTTCTTC. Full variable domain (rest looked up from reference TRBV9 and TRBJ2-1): DSGVTQTPKHLITATGQRVTLRCSPRSGDLSVYWYQQSLDQGLQFLIQYYNGEERAKGNILERFSAQQFPDLHSELNLSSLELGDSALYFCASSESGGTSGGPYNEQFFGPGTRLTVL.